This T cell receptor beta chain is drawn from a study of T-cell reconstitution after alpha-beta-depleted transplantation in children. There are 15 residues in the CDR3. In germline, CDR1 is SQVTM, CDR2 ANQGSEA. Trimming took off 2 bases at V and 6 bases at J, with 17 bases between the two ends. The TCRbeta library was prepared with unique molecular identifiers. Via MiXCR, TCRdb re-called the PCR reads, giving one row per CDR3 protein. The sample consists of 450,000 to 600,000 distinct CDR3 sequences, 10% to 15% of them appearing once. This chain joins TRBV29-1 and TRBJ2-1; D gene unclear. The source is a male patient aged 10 to 17 who had a stem cell transplant for acute myeloid leukemia, so the T cells may come from the graft donor. The sample in question was PBMCs, mostly from graft donor cells, obtained 360 days after TCRalphabeta/CD19-depleted stem cell transplant. CDR3 sequence: CSVEFYPGNGNEQFF. CDR3 coding DNA: TGCAGCGTTGAATTCTATCCCGGAAACGGCAATGAGCAGTTCTTC.